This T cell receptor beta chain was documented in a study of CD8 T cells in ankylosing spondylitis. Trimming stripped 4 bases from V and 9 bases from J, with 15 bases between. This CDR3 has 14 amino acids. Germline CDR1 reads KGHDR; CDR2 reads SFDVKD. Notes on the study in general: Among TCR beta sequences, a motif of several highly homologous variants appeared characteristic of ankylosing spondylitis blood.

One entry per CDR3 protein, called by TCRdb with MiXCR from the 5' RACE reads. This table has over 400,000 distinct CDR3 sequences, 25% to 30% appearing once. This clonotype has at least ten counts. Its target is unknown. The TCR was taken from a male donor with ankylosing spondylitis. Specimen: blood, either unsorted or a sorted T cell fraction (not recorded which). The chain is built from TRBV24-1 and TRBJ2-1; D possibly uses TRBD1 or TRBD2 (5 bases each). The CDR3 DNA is TGTGCCACCAGTGAACTAGGGGTAAACAGTGAGCAGTTCTTC. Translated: CATSELGVNSEQFF.